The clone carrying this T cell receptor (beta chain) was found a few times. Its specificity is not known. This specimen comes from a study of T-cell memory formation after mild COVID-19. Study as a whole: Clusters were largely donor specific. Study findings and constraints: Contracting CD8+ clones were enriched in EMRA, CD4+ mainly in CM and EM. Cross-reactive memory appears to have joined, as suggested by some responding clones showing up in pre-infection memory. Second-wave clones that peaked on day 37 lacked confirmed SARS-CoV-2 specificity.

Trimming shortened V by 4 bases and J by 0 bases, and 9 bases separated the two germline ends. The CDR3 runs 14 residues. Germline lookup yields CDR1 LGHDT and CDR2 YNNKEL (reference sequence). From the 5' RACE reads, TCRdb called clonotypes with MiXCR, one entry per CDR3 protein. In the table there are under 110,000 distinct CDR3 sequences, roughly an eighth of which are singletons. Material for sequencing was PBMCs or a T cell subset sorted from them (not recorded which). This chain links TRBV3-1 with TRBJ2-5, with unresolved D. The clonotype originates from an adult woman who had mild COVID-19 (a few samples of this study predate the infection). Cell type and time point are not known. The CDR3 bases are TGTGCCAGCAGCCCTCCCAGCTACCAAGAGACCCAGTACTTC. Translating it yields CASSPPSYQETQYF.